The rows below give T cell receptor beta chains drawn from one sample of a study of T-cell reconstitution after alpha-beta-depleted transplantation in children. TCRdb analysed the PCR reads with MiXCR anew, one entry per CDR3 protein. The table has about 980,000 distinct CDR3 sequences, around 30% seen once. The source material was PBMCs, mostly from graft donor cells, sampled 360 days after TCRalphabeta/CD19-depleted stem cell transplant. These receptors came from a boy under three years old who had a stem cell transplant for SCID, so the T cells may come from the graft donor. Both conserved end residues are part of each CDR3. A D gene is named only where the DNA matches it firmly. For some rows the clone size is stated as once, few or many, or as a class when expanded; others skip it.

clone_size,j_call,v_call,d_call,cdr3_nt,cdr3_aa
.,TRBJ2-3,TRBV5-1,TRBD2,TGCGCCAGCAGCTTGGGTAGCGGGGGGCAGATCACAGATACGCAGTATTTT,CASSLGSGGQITDTQYF
few,TRBJ2-5,TRBV27,TRBD1,TGTGCCAGCAGCGCGACAGGGGTTTTATTGGAGACCCAGTACTTC,CASSATGVLLETQYF
few,TRBJ2-3,TRBV6-5,.,TGTGCCAGCAGTTACTCGGCGGGGACTCTACCTTGGATAGATACGCAGTATTTT,CASSYSAGTLPWIDTQYF
few,TRBJ2-1,TRBV24-1,TRBD2,TGTGCCACCAGTGAAGGGGGAGCGGGGGGGGAGGATGAGCAGTTCTTC,CATSEGGAGGEDEQFF
few,TRBJ2-3,TRBV12-3/TRBV12-4,TRBD1,TGTGCCAGCAGCCCCACAGGGGGACAAAGCACAGATACGCAGTATTTT,CASSPTGGQSTDTQYF
few,TRBJ2-7,TRBV28,.,TGTGCCACCCACTTCAGGGACAAGCAGTACTTC,CATHFRDKQYF
.,TRBJ2-5,TRBV4-2,.,TGTGCCAGCAGCCAAGTCGGGAGCCGCAAGACCCAGTACTTC,CASSQVGSRKTQYF
many,TRBJ2-3,TRBV7-9,.,TGTGCCAGCTCCCTGGACAGACCTAGCACAGATACGCAGTATTTT,CASSLDRPSTDTQYF
many,TRBJ2-1,TRBV18,.,TGTGCCAGCTCACCACGACAAGGCAATGAGCAGTTCTTC,CASSPRQGNEQFF
few,TRBJ2-3,TRBV27,.,TGTGCCAGCAGTTTAAACAGGGTCGCAGATACGCAGTATTTT,CASSLNRVADTQYF
few,TRBJ2-2,TRBV6-5,.,TGTGCCAGCAGTCAGGGACGTTGGACCGGGGAGCTGTTTTTT,CASSQGRWTGELFF
few,TRBJ1-2,TRBV20-1,.,TGCAGTGCTAGAGAGTGGAGCAGGGGCCTCTCCTATGGCTACACCTTC,CSAREWSRGLSYGYTF
few,TRBJ1-1,TRBV20-1,.,TGCAGTGCTAGAGATAGGACGGGGGGACCAACTGAAGCTTTCTTT,CSARDRTGGPTEAFF
many,TRBJ2-3,TRBV14,.,TGTGCCAGCAGCCCAAACCCCGGGGAGTTGAGGCGTACGCAGTATTTT,CASSPNPGELRRTQYF
few,TRBJ2-1,TRBV4-1,.,TGCGCCAGCAGCCAAGTTGGACAGAGCTCCTACAATGAGCAGTTCTTC,CASSQVGQSSYNEQFF
few,TRBJ2-1,TRBV5-6,TRBD2,TGTGCCAGCAGCCAACCGGGACTAGCGGGGGCCTCCTACAATGAGCAGTTCTTC,CASSQPGLAGASYNEQFF
many,TRBJ1-5,TRBV7-9,.,TGTGCCAGCAGCAACACAAGGAATCAGCCCCAGCATTTT,CASSNTRNQPQHF
.,TRBJ2-3,TRBV4-2,TRBD2,TGTGCCAGCAGCCAAGAGCAAGCGGGAAATTACACAGATACGCAGTATTTT,CASSQEQAGNYTDTQYF
few,TRBJ2-1,TRBV4-1,TRBD2,TGCGCCAGCACCCAAGCGTGGGTAGTAGCGGGGGGGCCGCATGAGCAGTTCTTC,CASTQAWVVAGGPHEQFF